The table lists the clone carrying this T cell receptor beta chain with many counts. RNA served as the template for amplifying TCR beta CDR3 regions. HTBI primers were used in a first-round RT-PCR, which preceded a second-round multiplex PCR. TCRdb reprocessed the multiplex PCR reads with MiXCR, giving one entry per CDR3 protein. The profile shows hundreds of thousands of distinct CDR3 sequences, around 21% of them singletons. Hyperthyroidism patients were newly diagnosed, ill under 2 months, and aged 18 to 65 years. Other autoimmune diseases, uncontrolled infections, pregnancy or lactation ruled patients out of participation. The source of the PBMCs was 9.5 to 10 ml of fresh peripheral blood. The V end was cut by 5 bases, the J end by 0 bases, with 14 bases between. Per the germline V gene, CDR1 is SGHAT and CDR2 is FQNNGV. The CDR3 extends over 16 amino acids. This sample was included in a study of Graves' ophthalmopathy and Graves' hyperthyroidism.

The sequencing input was peripheral blood. The genes are TRBV11-2 and TRBJ1-3; D might be TRBD1 (6 bases). This clonotype was obtained from a young woman with stable Graves' hyperthyroidism. As DNA, the CDR3 is TGTGCCAGCAGCCTAACCCTGGACAGCTCTGGAAACACCATATATTTT. It specifies CASSLTLDSSGNTIYF.